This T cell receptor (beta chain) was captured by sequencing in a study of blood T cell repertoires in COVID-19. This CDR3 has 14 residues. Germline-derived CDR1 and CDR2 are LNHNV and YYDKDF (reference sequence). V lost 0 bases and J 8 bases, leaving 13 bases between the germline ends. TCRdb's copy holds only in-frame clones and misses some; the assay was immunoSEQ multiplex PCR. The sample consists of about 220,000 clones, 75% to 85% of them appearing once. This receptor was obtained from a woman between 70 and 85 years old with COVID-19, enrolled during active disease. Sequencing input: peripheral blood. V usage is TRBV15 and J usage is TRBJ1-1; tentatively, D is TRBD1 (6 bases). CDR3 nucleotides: TGTGCCACCAGCAGAGAGGTTCAGGGGCGGGAAGCTTTCTTT. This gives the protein CATSREVQGREAFF.